This TCR beta chain was captured by sequencing in a study of cytomegalovirus exposure and HLA in healthy donors. Turning to the study itself: The 95 to 150 validation repertoires used a platform that matched the one used for the 550 to 800 first-cohort repertoires, as a later analysis reported. Study findings and constraints: Most TCR sequences were rare, but some public TCRs occurred in many donors. Cytomegalovirus-associated status was assigned to 150 or so TCR beta chains.

Comment on this clone: Antigen: not known.

Germline V gene lookup returns CDR1 MNHNY and CDR2 SVGAGI (reference sequence). The CDR3 length is 13 residues. Trimming took 0 bases from V and 5 from J, leaving 8 bases between them. Assay: immunoSEQ multiplex PCR; the TCRdb copy retains only in-frame clones and omits some. The sample contains 150,000 to 160,000 clones, around nine tenths of which appear only once. This sequence was found in a man between 18 and 35 years old in good health and CMV-seropositive. V is TRBV6-6 and J is TRBJ2-7, with D possibly TRBD2 on 6 matching bases. The specimen was PBMCs. Here the CDR3 reads CASSYSGGHEQYF. The DNA for the CDR3 is TGTGCCAGCAGTTACTCCGGGGGTCACGAGCAGTACTTC.